This entry lists 24 T cell receptor beta chains sequenced from one sample in a study of blood T cell repertoires in COVID-19. The assay was immunoSEQ multiplex PCR, and TCRdb's table has in-frame clones only and misses some. The table lists roughly 260,000 clones, about 85% of them singletons. The sequenced sample consisted of peripheral blood. The receptors here all came from a man aged 60 to 69 who had recovered from COVID-19.

This sequence joins TRBV6-4 and TRBJ1-5; the D gene is possibly TRBD1 (5 bases). The CDR3 runs to 13 residues. Trimming took off 5 bases at V and 9 bases at J, with 14 bases between the two ends. The V gene's germline CDR1 is MRHNA and CDR2 SNTAGT. CDR3 bases: TGTGCCAGCAGTAGGGACCCCGGGAGGCCCCAGCATTTT. Translated: CASSRDPGRPQHF.

The rearrangement links TRBV9 to TRBJ2-7, with 7 positions matching TRBD1. Per germline, CDR1 SGDLS and CDR2 YYNGEE. J gave up 5 bases and V 2 bases, and 10 bases lay outside the gene matches. The length of the CDR3 is 15 residues. The CDR3 sequence is CASSVGTTGVHEQYF. The DNA for the CDR3 is TGTGCCAGCAGCGTGGGAACTACAGGGGTTCACGAGCAGTACTTC.

The V gene is TRBV7-3, the J gene TRBJ2-2; a weak D match, TRBD1 (6 bases). This CDR3 comprises 14 residues. Germline-derived CDR1 and CDR2 are SGHTA and FQGTGA. Between the trimmed V and J ends, which lost 2 bases and 6 bases, there was a span of 10 bases. The CDR3 bases are TGTGCCAGCAGCTTAGCAGGGGCGGCCGGGGAGCTGTTTTTT. Amino acid sequence: CASSLAGAAGELFF.

The CDR3 reads CASRQGLAGTDTQYF. The CDR3 nucleotides are TGTGCCAGCAGGCAGGGACTAGCGGGAACAGATACGCAGTATTTT. The rearrangement links TRBV6-5 to TRBJ2-3, with 13 bases aligning to TRBD2. V was clipped by 6 bases and J by 3 bases; unmatched bases: 3. CDR1 is MNHEY and CDR2 is SVGAGI in the germline V gene. The length of the CDR3 is 15 residues.

The genes are TRBV7-2 and TRBJ2-2; TRBD2 matches 9 bases. The CDR3 length is 16 residues. Germline loops: CDR1 SGHTA, CDR2 FQGNSA. V shed 5 bases, J shed 1 base, and the junction held 5 bases outside the gene matches. Here the CDR3 reads CASSILAGLNTGELFF. CDR3 DNA sequence: TGTGCCAGCAGCATTCTAGCGGGGTTGAACACCGGGGAGCTGTTTTTT.

The chain carries TRBV5-6 and TRBJ1-3; no firm D call. The germline V gene has CDR1 SGHDT and CDR2 YYEEEE. The CDR3 extends over 14 amino acids. V was clipped by 0 bases and J by 8 bases, with 12 bases between them. CDR3 sequence: CASSLAQVGHTIYF. CDR3 coding DNA: TGTGCCAGCAGCTTGGCGCAGGTTGGCCACACCATATATTTT. Variable domain in full (rest from reference TRBV5-6 and TRBJ1-3): DAGVTQSPTHLIKTRGQQVTLRCSPKSGHDTVSWYQQALGQGPQFIFQYYEEEERQRGNFPDRFSGHQFPNYSSELNVNALLLGDSALYLCASSLAQVGHTIYFGEGSWLTVV.

CDR3 nucleotide sequence: TGTGCCTGGAGTGGACAGGGTGGTTCACCCCTCCACTTT. Protein sequence: CAWSGQGGSPLHF. V gene TRBV30 combines with J gene TRBJ1-6; TRBD1 matches 7 bases. Germline lookup yields CDR1 GTSNPN and CDR2 SVGIG (reference sequence). The CDR3 length is 13 residues. V was pared by 1 base and J by 9 bases, with 3 bases of the junction left unmatched.

V is TRBV6-5 and J is TRBJ2-1; D may be TRBD1 (5 bases). Looked up from germline, CDR1 is MNHEY and CDR2 is SVGAGI. This CDR3 contains 13 residues. V gave up 6 bases and J gave up 9 bases, with 15 bases separating them. CDR3 nucleotides: TGTGCCAGCAGAGCCCCAGGGATTCGTGAGCAGTTCTTC. It is translated as CASRAPGIREQFF.

V and J are TRBV18 and TRBJ1-4; D unclear. CDR1 and CDR2 (germline): KGHSH, LQKENI. Trimming took 8 bases from V and 3 from J, leaving 22 bases between them. The CDR3 has 17 amino acids. Written as DNA, the CDR3 is TGTGCCAGCCCCCCTGGCCCGGAGAGGGTCGCTAATGAAAAACTGTTTTTT. Encoded protein: CASPPGPERVANEKLFF.

This sequence joins TRBV19 and TRBJ2-7; TRBD2 agrees at 9 bases. Losses at the gene ends were 3 bases for V and 5 bases for J; bases not matched to a gene: 8. This CDR3 region has 15 residues. Germline CDR1 is LNHDA and CDR2 is SQIVND (reference sequence). The CDR3 coding sequence is TGTGCCAGTAGTATCCAAGCGGGGGGCCGCCACGAGCAGTACTTC. It specifies CASSIQAGGRHEQYF. Supplemented by reference TRBV19 and TRBJ2-7, the full variable domain reads DGGITQSPKYLFRKEGQNVTLSCEQNLNHDAMYWYRQDPGQGLRLIYYSQIVNDFQKGDIAEGYSVSREKKESFPLTVTSAQKNPTAFYLCASSIQAGGRHEQYFGPGTRLTVT.

This clone has a handful of counts. The CDR3 here is CASSVGVGSSYEQYF. Here the CDR3 DNA reads TGTGCCAGCAGCGTAGGGGTGGGGAGCTCCTACGAGCAGTACTTC. The chain is built from TRBV9 and TRBJ2-7; D might be TRBD2 (5 bases). CDR3 length: 15 residues. Germline V lookup: CDR1 SGDLS, CDR2 YYNGEE. V lost 0 bases and J 0 bases, leaving 10 bases between the germline ends.

The chain combines TRBV21-1 with TRBJ1-4. TRBV21-1 represents a pseudogene. The CDR3 extends over 18 amino acids. CDR3 protein: CASSKDQEKRPATQEGVF. CDR3 in DNA: TGTGCCAGCAGCAAAGATCAGGAAAAACGACCGGCCACTCAGGAGGGCGTTTTT.

The chain links TRBV19 to TRBJ1-1, with 12 bases aligning to TRBD1. The J segment lost 3 bases and the V segment lost 9 bases, leaving 17 bases of the junction unmatched. Germline V gene lookup returns CDR1 LNHDA and CDR2 SQIVND (reference sequence). The CDR3 loop spans 18 amino acids. This CDR3 is CASIGLRDRGHEDTEAFF. The CDR3 coding sequence is TGTGCCAGCATCGGGTTGAGGGACAGGGGGCACGAAGACACTGAAGCTTTCTTT.

The chain uses TRBV12-5 and TRBJ2-7, with 7 positions matching TRBD1. CDR1 LGHNT and CDR2 FRNRAP come from the germline V gene. Losses at the gene ends were 1 base for V and 6 bases for J; bases not matched to a gene: 6. The CDR3 spans 14 residues. CDR3 region: CASGLGRQGTEQYF. Written as DNA, the CDR3 is TGTGCTAGTGGTTTGGGCCGACAGGGTACCGAGCAGTACTTC.

The J gene is TRBJ2-7, the V gene TRBV27; D gene unclear. The CDR3 has 15 amino acids. V was shortened by 2 bases and J by 1 base, with 12 bases between the two germline ends. CDR1 is MNHEY and CDR2 is SMNVEV in the germline V gene (reference sequence). The CDR3 coding sequence is TGTGCCAGCAGTTTAACCCCGTCCGGTTCCTACGAGCAGTACTTC. Translated: CASSLTPSGSYEQYF.

This chain connects TRBV5-1 to TRBJ2-5, with D hard to call. CDR3 length equals 13 residues. CDR1 is SGHRS, CDR2 YFSETQ, per germline. V lost 4 bases and J lost 3, with 10 bases in between. The CDR3 loop is CASSRQAEETQYF. The DNA for the CDR3 is TGCGCCAGCAGCAGGCAGGCAGAAGAGACCCAGTACTTC.

The sample holds one count of this clone. The genes are TRBV4-2 and TRBJ2-4, with D hard to call. The CDR3 is made up of 18 amino acids. The V gene lost 0 bases and the J gene lost 3 bases, with 18 bases spanning the gap. Germline V gives CDR1 LGHNA, CDR2 YNFKEQ. CDR3 in amino acids: CASSQDPPTDSLKNIQYF. CDR3 nucleotides: TGTGCCAGCAGCCAAGATCCCCCCACAGATTCACTCAAAAACATTCAGTACTTC.

The chain links TRBV5-1 to TRBJ1-2; D possibly corresponds to TRBD1 (6 bases). Trimming removed 0 bases at V and 4 bases at J, with 10 bases between. The CDR3 extends over 14 amino acids. Germline-derived CDR1 and CDR2 are SGHRS and YFSETQ. CDR3 sequence: CASSLGLGGYGYTF. CDR3 nucleotide sequence: TGCGCCAGCAGCTTGGGCTTAGGGGGCTATGGCTACACCTTC.

The chain links TRBV11-1 to TRBJ2-1, with D possibly matching TRBD1 (5 bases). This CDR3 has 14 amino acids. Germline V gives CDR1 SGHAT, CDR2 FQDESV (reference sequence). Trimming shortened V by 6 bases and J by 3 bases, and 12 bases separated the two germline ends. The CDR3 is CASRKQANYNEQFF. The DNA for the CDR3 is TGTGCCAGCAGGAAACAGGCAAACTACAATGAGCAGTTCTTC.

The chain couples TRBV7-2 to TRBJ2-2; the D is unclear. The CDR3 spans 16 residues. Germline V gene lookup returns CDR1 SGHTA and CDR2 FQGNSA. Trimming removed 5 bases from V and 7 bases from J, with 20 bases in between. CDR3 in DNA: TGTGCCAGCAGCCTCAGGCCCCAAGCAGTTATCGGGGAGCTGTTTTTT. It encodes CASSLRPQAVIGELFF.

CDR3 residues: CASSQPGTGAYEQYF. For the CDR3, the DNA is TGCGCCAGCAGTCAACCCGGGACAGGCGCCTACGAGCAGTACTTC. The chain couples TRBV23-1 to TRBJ2-7; 8 bases match TRBD1. TRBV23-1 is given ORF status, its function remaining uncertain. V dropped 2 bases and J dropped 2; count of bases not matched to a gene: 5. The CDR3 runs to 15 residues.

DNA for the CDR3: TGTGCCACCAGCCGGGACGGGGGGGCGAGCTCCTACGAGCAGTACTTC. It codes for CATSRDGGASSYEQYF. The genes are TRBV15 and TRBJ2-7, with 8 bases aligning to TRBD2. Germline V gene data show CDR1 as LNHNV and CDR2 as YYDKDF (reference sequence). V lost 5 bases to trimming and J lost 0 bases; unmatched junction nucleotides: 9. This CDR3 comprises 16 residues.

The chain carries TRBV12-3 or TRBV12-4 and TRBJ1-1; 8 bases agree with TRBD1. The CDR3 has 13 residues. Trimming at V came to 4 bases and at J to 6 bases, leaving 4 bases not matched to a gene. The CDR3 DNA is TGTGCCAGCAGTTACGGACAGGGTTCTGAAGCTTTCTTT. This codes for CASSYGQGSEAFF.

The rearrangement joins TRBV6-2 or TRBV6-3 to TRBJ1-1; possibly TRBD1 for D (5 bases). Germline CDR1 reads MNHEY; CDR2 reads SVGEGT. The CDR3 is made up of 15 amino acids. Trimming stripped 2 bases from V and 2 bases from J, with 12 bases between. CDR3 nucleotides: TGTGCCAGCAGTTACGGAGGGGCCGGCAACACTGAAGCTTTCTTT. Protein product: CASSYGGAGNTEAFF.